This TCR beta chain originates from a study of blood T cell repertoires in COVID-19. Study-level information: Both acute and convalescent COVID-19 samples were obtained from the United States, Italy and Spain. The analysed material was cDNA or gDNA that came from T cells, B-cell-depleted T cells, or PBMCs.

In the original processing: Amplified reference gene primers provided the basis for estimating nucleated cell counts. Data came from immunoSEQ multiplex PCR; TCRdb stores just in-frame clones and leaves some out. Clone size and V and J calls were adopted from that table, with D and trimming inferred from the DNA. The top ten clones hold approximately 15% of a sample with 85,000 to 100,000 clones, approximately 84% of them seen once. Germline loops: CDR1 SGHDT, CDR2 YYEEEE. V was clipped by 5 bases and J by 0 bases, with 9 bases between them. The CDR3 spans 15 residues. The receptor's source is an older woman with acute or convalescent COVID-19. The sequencing sample was made of peripheral blood. The chain couples TRBV5-6 to TRBJ2-6; D is unresolved. CDR3 loop: CASSPLRSGANVLTF. The CDR3 nucleotides read TGTGCCAGCAGTCCTCTCCGCTCTGGGGCCAACGTCCTGACTTTC.